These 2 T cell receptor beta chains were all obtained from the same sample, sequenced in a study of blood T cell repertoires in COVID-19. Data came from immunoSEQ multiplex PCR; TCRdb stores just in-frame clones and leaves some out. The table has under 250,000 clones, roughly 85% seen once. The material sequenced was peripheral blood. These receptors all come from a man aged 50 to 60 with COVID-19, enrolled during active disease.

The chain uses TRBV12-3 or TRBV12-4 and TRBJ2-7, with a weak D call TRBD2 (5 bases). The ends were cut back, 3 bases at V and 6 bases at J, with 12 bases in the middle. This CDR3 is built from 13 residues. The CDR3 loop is CASSLNRAGEQYF. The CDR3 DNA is TGTGCCAGCAGTTTGAATAGGGCGGGCGAGCAGTACTTC.

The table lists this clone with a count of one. The CDR3 DNA sequence: TGTGCCATCAGTGTGGCTGATGATTACTACGAGCAGTACTTC. This codes for CAISVADDYYEQYF. The rearrangement links TRBV10-3 to TRBJ2-7, with D uncertain. Trimming took 4 bases from V and 3 from J, leaving 13 bases between them. Germline CDR1 reads ENHRY; CDR2 reads SYGVKD. CDR3 size: 14 residues.